By proportion, the clone carrying this T cell receptor (beta chain) is medium-sized. This entry belongs to a study of T cells after yellow fever vaccination. Whole-study context: The study sorted EM, EMRA, CM and Tscm memory subsets by CD3, CD45RA, CCR7 and CD95.

A process of 5'RACE template switching, which added a universal primer site and UMIs, was used to make TCR cDNA. A single record per CDR3 protein comes from TCRdb applying MiXCR to the 5' RACE reads. This sample carries fewer than 20,000 distinct CDR3 sequences, about 4% of them seen once, and the ten largest clones take 0.35% to 0.45%. Whole-study findings and limits: Sequencing of sorted memory subsets on day 0 failed to detect almost all vaccine-responding clonotypes. Researchers report a weaker secondary response that nonetheless peaked faster, day 5 versus 15.

Material: PBMCs, either bulk or a sorted T-cell subset (CD4+, CD8+, memory, or dextramer-sorted; not recorded which), obtained 15 days after the yellow fever booster vaccination. The TCR was taken from a man aged 25 to 40 who received the YFV17D yellow fever vaccine.

This CDR3 is CASLTSGSGEQYF. CDR3 nucleotide sequence: TGCGCCAGCTTGACTAGCGGGAGTGGTGAGCAGTACTTC. The V gene is TRBV10-2, the J gene TRBJ2-7; 12 positions match TRBD2. After removal of 8 bases from V and 7 bases from J, the junction contained 6 bases not matched to a gene. CDR3 length: 13 residues. Germline V gene sequence: CDR1 WSHSY, CDR2 SAAADI.